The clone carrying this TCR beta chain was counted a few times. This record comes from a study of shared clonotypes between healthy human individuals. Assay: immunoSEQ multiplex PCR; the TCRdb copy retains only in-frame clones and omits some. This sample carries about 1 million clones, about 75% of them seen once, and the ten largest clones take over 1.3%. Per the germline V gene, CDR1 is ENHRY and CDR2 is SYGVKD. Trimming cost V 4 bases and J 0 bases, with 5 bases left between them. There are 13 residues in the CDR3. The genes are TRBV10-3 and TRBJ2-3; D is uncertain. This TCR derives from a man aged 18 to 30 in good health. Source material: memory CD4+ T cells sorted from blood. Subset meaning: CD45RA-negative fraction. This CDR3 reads CAISADSTDTQYF. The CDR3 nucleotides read TGTGCCATCAGTGCGGACAGCACAGATACGCAGTATTTT.